A single sample gave rise to the 23 T cell receptor beta chains below, sequenced in a study of T-cell reconstitution after alpha-beta-depleted transplantation in children. Unique molecular identifiers featured in how the TCRbeta library was prepared. TCRdb redid the calling of the PCR reads with MiXCR, one entry per CDR3 protein. The sample has around 120,000 distinct CDR3 sequences; 23% are singletons. Specimen: PBMCs, mostly from graft donor cells, collected 180 days after TCRalphabeta/CD19-depleted stem cell transplant. The receptor source for this set is a male patient aged 2-15 years who had a stem cell transplant for chronic granulomatous disease, so the T cells may come from the graft donor.

This sequence joins TRBV6-1 and TRBJ2-7; D remains ambiguous. V was cut by 6 bases and J by 7 bases, with 16 bases left in between. The length of the CDR3 is 13 residues. Per germline, CDR1 MNHNS and CDR2 SASEGT. The CDR3 region has the DNA TGTGCCAGCAGCCATAAAACCATTTGGGAGCAGTACTTC. It codes for CASSHKTIWEQYF.

Ten or more counts support this clonotype. This sequence joins TRBV12-3 or TRBV12-4 and TRBJ2-1; 10 nucleotides agree with TRBD2. The V gene end was trimmed by 6 bases and the J gene end by 7 bases; junction bases not matched to a gene: 15. CDR3 size: 17 residues. CDR3 nucleotides: TGTGCCAGCAGGCCATTCTATCTACTAGCGGGAAGGAATGAGCAGTTCTTC. Translation: CASRPFYLLAGRNEQFF.

This clonotype was counted only a few times. The chain is built from TRBV20-1 and TRBJ2-5; D remains unclear. V lost 3 bases, J lost 2 bases, and 19 bases lay in between. Looked up from germline, CDR1 is DFQATT and CDR2 is SNEGSKA (reference sequence). The CDR3 has 16 residues. CDR3: CSASILSEVRQETQYF. The CDR3, as DNA: TGCAGTGCTAGCATATTATCTGAAGTCAGGCAAGAGACCCAGTACTTC.

This clonotype was counted at least ten times. This rearrangement joins TRBV20-1 to TRBJ2-1, with a possible D match to TRBD2 (5 bases). Germline assignment: CDR1 DFQATT and CDR2 SNEGSKA (reference sequence). This CDR3 is 15 amino acids long. Trimming left V 0 bases short and J 0 bases short, with 9 bases between. The DNA of the CDR3 is TGCAGTGCTAGAGATCCGGGGAGCTCCTACAATGAGCAGTTCTTC. As protein: CSARDPGSSYNEQFF.

This clonotype has more than one count but fewer than ten. The chain links TRBV11-3 to TRBJ2-1; weak D call: TRBD2 (6 bases). V was clipped by 0 bases and J by 2 bases, with 8 bases between them. Looked up from germline, CDR1 is SGHNT and CDR2 is YENEEA. The CDR3 runs 15 residues. The CDR3 is CASSLDGGAYNEQFF. The DNA of the CDR3 is TGTGCCAGCAGCTTAGACGGGGGAGCCTACAATGAGCAGTTCTTC.

Many counts were recorded for this clonotype. This chain links TRBV12-3 or TRBV12-4 with TRBJ2-1; D is perhaps TRBD1 (6 bases). Trimming shortened V by 10 bases and J by 0 bases, and 13 bases separated the two germline ends. The CDR3 loop spans 14 amino acids. The CDR3 nucleotides read TGTGCCACCGCGATAGGGGGCTCCTACAATGAGCAGTTCTTC. This translates into CATAIGGSYNEQFF.

This clonotype was observed a handful of times. V is TRBV10-3 and J is TRBJ1-1, with D tentatively TRBD1 (5 bases). V lost 7 bases to trimming and J lost 2 bases, with 20 bases between them. The CDR3 is 16 residues long. Germline-derived CDR1 and CDR2 are ENHRY and SYGVKD. CDR3 loop: CAINRTPRPGNTEAFF. The CDR3 nucleotides read TGTGCCATCAACAGGACCCCTCGCCCCGGAAACACTGAAGCTTTCTTT.

This chain uses TRBV29-1 with TRBJ2-3; D unclear. Germline V gives CDR1 SQVTM, CDR2 ANQGSEA. CDR3 length equals 16 residues. The V end was cut by 0 bases, the J end by 0 bases, with 13 bases between. The CDR3 nucleotides are TGCAGCGTTGAAGATTTTTACCGCTTGAGCACAGATACGCAGTATTTT. This codes for CSVEDFYRLSTDTQYF.

This clonotype was detected ten times or more. The CDR3 nucleotides read TGTGCCAGCAGCTTTGAGAACAGGGGGGGAGTAGGGACCCAGTACTTC. This gives the protein CASSFENRGGVGTQYF. The V gene is TRBV7-6, the J gene TRBJ2-5; a weak D match, TRBD1 (8 bases). V lost 3 bases and J 7 bases, leaving 21 bases between the germline ends. From germline, CDR1 is SGHVS and CDR2 FNYEAQ. The CDR3 is made up of 16 amino acids.

This clonotype was recorded many times. The rearrangement uses TRBV20-1 and TRBJ2-3; no reliable D call. Germline CDR1 is DFQATT and CDR2 is SNEGSKA (reference sequence). V lost 0 bases, J lost 5 bases, and 12 bases lay in between. The CDR3 is made up of 14 amino acids. CDR3 in DNA: TGCAGTGCTAGAGATCTGGCGTTTAGAGATACGCAGTATTTT. This sequence encodes CSARDLAFRDTQYF.

The sample holds many counts of this clonotype. The chain combines TRBV5-1 with TRBJ2-2, with 7 bases aligning to TRBD2. This CDR3 contains 16 residues. Germline V CDR1 and CDR2: SGHRS, YFSETQ. The ends lost 2 bases at V and 0 bases at J; junction bases unmatched: 4. In DNA form, the CDR3 reads TGCGCCAGCAGCTTCAGAGCGGGGTCGAACACCGGGGAGCTGTTTTTT. This gives the protein CASSFRAGSNTGELFF.

This chain joins TRBV29-1 and TRBJ2-5; D unresolved. This CDR3 spans 12 amino acids. The V end was cut by 7 bases, the J end by 4 bases, with 13 bases between. CDR1 is SQVTM and CDR2 is ANQGSEA in the germline V gene. CDR3 sequence: CSGLAGGETQYF. The CDR3 DNA sequence: TGCAGCGGATTGGCAGGCGGAGAGACCCAGTACTTC.

This clonotype was seen only a few times. The V call is TRBV6-5, the J call TRBJ1-2; the match to TRBD1 covers 7 bases. CDR1 is MNHEY and CDR2 is SVGAGI in the germline V gene. With 2 bases clipped from V and 1 base from J, the junction kept 4 bases outside the gene matches. The CDR3 has 15 residues. The DNA of the CDR3 is TGTGCCAGCAGTTACAGGGGGCGCCTTAACTATGGCTACACCTTC. It yields the protein CASSYRGRLNYGYTF.

At least ten counts were recorded for this clonotype. This chain uses TRBV18 with TRBJ2-1; D not resolved. CDR1 and CDR2 from the germline V gene are KGHSH and LQKENI. This CDR3 contains 15 residues. The germline V and J ends were trimmed by 3 bases and 6 bases, with 15 bases remaining between them. For the CDR3, the DNA is TGTGCCAGCTCACCTTATCGATCCTCCATCAATGAGCAGTTCTTC. Translating it yields CASSPYRSSINEQFF.

The chain employs TRBV20-1 and TRBJ1-5; possibly TRBD1 for D (6 bases). Trimming removed 6 bases at V and 1 base at J, with 13 bases between. The CDR3 loop spans 14 amino acids. Germline lookup yields CDR1 DFQATT and CDR2 SNEGSKA (reference sequence). CDR3 amino acids: CSAQQDRSNQPQHF. As DNA, the CDR3 is TGCAGTGCCCAACAGGACAGAAGCAATCAGCCCCAGCATTTT.

In DNA form, the CDR3 reads TGTGCCAGCAGCTTATATTTGAGTGTAGTGGGCAATGAGCAGTTCTTC. Amino acid sequence: CASSLYLSVVGNEQFF. The chain recombines TRBV7-9 with TRBJ2-1; no reliable D call. The CDR3 consists of 16 residues. Trimming took 2 bases from V and 6 from J, leaving 17 bases between them. In germline, CDR1 is SEHNR, CDR2 FQNEAQ (reference sequence).

This clonotype was seen repeatedly, ten times or more. The rearrangement joins TRBV12-3 or TRBV12-4 to TRBJ2-7; TRBD1 aligns across 8 bases. Trimming cost V 6 bases and J 5 bases; bases outside gene matches: 9. CDR3 length: 14 residues. CDR3 sequence: CASRDDRGRNEQYF. The CDR3 DNA reads TGTGCCAGCAGAGACGACAGGGGCAGAAACGAGCAGTACTTC.

V gene TRBV5-6 combines with J gene TRBJ1-3; D remains ambiguous. The V and J ends lost 2 bases and 4 bases respectively, with 13 bases between them. The CDR3 covers 15 residues. Germline values: CDR1 SGHDT, CDR2 YYEEEE. The CDR3 region is CASSLVGNGGNTIYF. The CDR3 DNA follows: TGTGCCAGCAGCTTAGTAGGGAACGGCGGAAACACCATATATTTT.

This clonotype has only a few counts. This CDR3 is CSARDSSSGNTIYF. The DNA for the CDR3 is TGCAGTGCTAGGGACAGCTCCTCTGGAAACACCATATATTTT. The chain couples TRBV20-1 to TRBJ1-3; TRBD1 is a possible D gene (6 bases). There are 14 residues in the CDR3. Germline V gene sequence: CDR1 DFQATT, CDR2 SNEGSKA (reference sequence). V was clipped by 3 bases and J by 0 bases, with 9 bases between them.

The sample holds many counts of this clonotype. V usage is TRBV7-7 and J usage is TRBJ2-2; 8 bases match TRBD1. Germline V gene data show CDR1 as SSHAT and CDR2 as FNYEAQ (reference sequence). The CDR3 loop spans 16 amino acids. The ends lost 6 bases at V and 5 bases at J; junction bases unmatched: 11. In DNA, the CDR3 is TGTGCCAGCAGTCACCCGGGCAGGGGGCGAACCGGGGAGCTGTTTTTT. Translated: CASSHPGRGRTGELFF. Combining the CDR3 with reference TRBV7-7 and TRBJ2-2 gives the whole variable domain GAGVSQSPRYKVTKRGQDVTLRCDPISSHATLYWYQQALGQGPEFLTYFNYEAQPDKSGLPSDRFSAERPEGSISTLTIQRTEQRDSAMYRCASSHPGRGRTGELFFGEGSRLTVL.

This chain uses TRBV29-1 with TRBJ2-7; D gene ambiguous. V was clipped by 6 bases and J by 0 bases, with 9 bases between them. The CDR3 is made up of 12 amino acids. CDR1 is SQVTM and CDR2 is ANQGSEA in the germline V gene. DNA for the CDR3: TGCAGCGTCCATAAGAGCTCCTACGAGCAGTACTTC. Translating it yields CSVHKSSYEQYF.

This chain connects TRBV27 to TRBJ1-1, with D tentatively TRBD1 (6 bases). Germline V gives CDR1 MNHEY, CDR2 SMNVEV (reference sequence). The length of the CDR3 is 14 residues. Deletions cut 1 base from V and 5 bases from J, with 11 bases between. CDR3 protein: CASSLLGGRTEAFF. The CDR3 bases are TGTGCCAGCAGTTTATTGGGGGGGCGTACTGAAGCTTTCTTT.

This clonotype has a count of ten or more. The V and J genes are TRBV20-1 and TRBJ1-2; 7 bases match TRBD1. V shed 3 bases, J shed 3 bases, and the junction held 7 bases outside the gene matches. Germline values: CDR1 DFQATT, CDR2 SNEGSKA (reference sequence). This CDR3 comprises 14 residues. CDR3: CSARRDSGDYGYTF. The CDR3 bases are TGCAGTGCTAGGCGGGACAGTGGGGACTATGGCTACACCTTC.